This TCR beta chain was sequenced in a study of identical twins. Overall study results and limits: Cross-sectional statistics underpinned the conclusions; the same donors were not followed. Out-of-frame beta chain sequences displayed weaker excess sharing between twins. Clonotypes of the beta chain that were abundant in cord blood carried fewer insertions (memory repertoires showed none).

This clonotype was seen a handful of times. The antigen remains undetermined. The CDR3 length is 15 residues. CDR1 and CDR2 (germline): MDHEN, SYDVKM. Trimming took 2 bases from V and 6 from J; bases not matched to a gene: 4. TCRdb ran MiXCR on the 5' RACE reads and lists one entry per CDR3 protein. The sample lists around 530,000 distinct CDR3 sequences; 13% to 15% were seen once. The data also belong to a second study, concerning yellow fever vaccine responses in identical twins. As that study records: Reportedly, twins' vaccine T cell responses looked partly convergent and partly personalized.

The chain recombines TRBV28 with TRBJ2-2; 9 bases match TRBD1. Sample: CD4+ T cells sorted from blood. The origin of this receptor is a woman in her late teens or twenties in good health. CDR3 nucleotides: TGTGCCAGCAGTTTACCTACAGGGGGCTCCGGGGAGCTGTTTTTT. Translated: CASSLPTGGSGELFF. Full variable domain (remainder filled in from reference TRBV28 and TRBJ2-2): DVKVTQSSRYLVKRTGEKVFLECVQDMDHENMFWYRQDPGLGLRLIYFSYDVKMKEKGDIPEGYSVSREKKERFSLILESASTNQTSMYLCASSLPTGGSGELFFGEGSRLTVL.